A selection of T cell receptor beta chains follows, all from one sample in a study of T cells in Graves' hyperthyroidism and ophthalmopathy. One entry per CDR3 protein results from TCRdb running MiXCR on the multiplex PCR reads. The profile covers about 350,000 distinct CDR3 sequences, with 15% to 20% appearing a single time and 15% to 19% taken by the ten largest. Sequences were obtained from blood. The receptors stem from a woman aged 40 to 55 with Graves' ophthalmopathy. CDR3s include the opening cysteine and the closing phenylalanine or tryptophan. D genes are given only for firm matches. Rows may omit the clone size; those that give it use once, few, many or a size class.

clone size: many
J gene: TRBJ1-3
D gene: NA
V gene: TRBV12-3/TRBV12-4
CDR3 protein: CASKPFGSKMGNTIYF
CDR3 DNA: TGTGCCAGCAAGCCTTTCGGCAGTAAGATGGGAAACACCATATATTTT

clone size: many
J gene: TRBJ1-2
D gene: NA
V gene: TRBV12-3/TRBV12-4
CDR3 protein: CASQTGGYTF
CDR3 DNA: TGTGCCAGCCAAACCGGGGGCTACACCTTC

clone size: many
J gene: TRBJ2-7
D gene: TRBD1
V gene: TRBV28
CDR3 protein: CASSRQGAVYEQYF
CDR3 DNA: TGTGCCAGCAGTCGTCAGGGGGCGGTCTACGAGCAGTACTTC

clone size: many
J gene: TRBJ1-5
D gene: TRBD1
V gene: TRBV6-1
CDR3 protein: CASSEAGDRRDSNQPQHF
CDR3 DNA: TGTGCCAGCAGTGAAGCAGGGGACAGGAGAGATAGCAATCAGCCCCAGCATTTT

clone size: many
J gene: TRBJ1-3
D gene: TRBD1
V gene: TRBV27
CDR3 protein: CASSPRTGGGNTIYF
CDR3 DNA: TGTGCCAGCAGTCCTCGGACAGGGGGCGGAAACACCATATATTTT

clone size: few
J gene: TRBJ2-2
D gene: NA
V gene: TRBV7-7
CDR3 protein: CASFRDGELFF
CDR3 DNA: TGTGCTAGTTTCAGGGACGGGGAGCTGTTTTTT

clone size: many
J gene: TRBJ2-7
D gene: NA
V gene: TRBV30
CDR3 protein: CAWSVGPYEQYF
CDR3 DNA: TGTGCCTGGAGTGTAGGCCCCTACGAGCAGTACTTC

clone size: many
J gene: TRBJ2-2
D gene: NA
V gene: TRBV28
CDR3 protein: CASSLLLGELFF
CDR3 DNA: TGTGCCAGCAGTTTACTTCTCGGGGAGCTGTTTTTT

clone size: NA
J gene: TRBJ1-1
D gene: NA
V gene: TRBV28
CDR3 protein: CASSLFGRGAGHMNTEAFF
CDR3 DNA: TGTGCCAGCAGTTTATTTGGGAGGGGGGCAGGCCACATGAACACTGAAGCTTTCTTT

clone size: NA
J gene: TRBJ2-2
D gene: TRBD1
V gene: TRBV6-1
CDR3 protein: CASRGAGQGTTGELFF
CDR3 DNA: TGTGCCAGCAGGGGAGCGGGACAGGGGACCACCGGGGAGCTGTTTTTT

clone size: few
J gene: TRBJ1-1
D gene: NA
V gene: TRBV27
CDR3 protein: CASSLYPSGMNTEAFF
CDR3 DNA: TGTGCCAGCAGTTTATATCCGTCGGGGATGAACACTGAAGCTTTCTTT

clone size: many
J gene: TRBJ2-4
D gene: NA
V gene: TRBV2
CDR3 protein: CASSESGGKLAKNIQYF
CDR3 DNA: TGTGCCAGCAGTGAGTCTGGGGGGAAGCTAGCCAAAAACATTCAGTACTTC

clone size: NA
J gene: TRBJ1-6
D gene: NA
V gene: TRBV4-2
CDR3 protein: CASSQVELDRYNSPLHF
CDR3 DNA: TGTGCCAGCAGCCAAGTCGAATTAGACAGATATAATTCACCCCTCCACTTT

clone size: many
J gene: TRBJ1-5
D gene: NA
V gene: TRBV28
CDR3 protein: CASSFLEGGYSNQPQHF
CDR3 DNA: TGTGCCAGCAGTTTCCTTGAGGGGGGCTATAGCAATCAGCCCCAGCATTTT

clone size: many
J gene: TRBJ2-7
D gene: NA
V gene: TRBV5-1
CDR3 protein: CASSLRADEQYF
CDR3 DNA: TGCGCCAGCAGCCTTCGGGCCGACGAGCAGTACTTC

clone size: many
J gene: TRBJ2-7
D gene: NA
V gene: TRBV19
CDR3 protein: CASSRRVTGPDTYEQYF
CDR3 DNA: TGTGCCAGTAGTAGGAGGGTAACAGGGCCGGATACCTACGAGCAGTACTTC

clone size: many
J gene: TRBJ1-1
D gene: NA
V gene: TRBV20-1
CDR3 protein: CSARLGRVNTEAFF
CDR3 DNA: TGCAGTGCTAGGTTGGGCAGGGTGAACACTGAAGCTTTCTTT

clone size: NA
J gene: TRBJ2-2
D gene: TRBD2
V gene: TRBV7-2
CDR3 protein: CASSRGGSGSGELFF
CDR3 DNA: TGTGCCAGCAGCCGGGGGGGGAGTGGTTCCGGGGAGCTGTTTTTT

clone size: many
J gene: TRBJ1-5
D gene: NA
V gene: TRBV5-1
CDR3 protein: CASSLTGQQNQPQHF
CDR3 DNA: TGCGCCAGCAGCTTGACAGGGCAACAAAATCAGCCCCAGCATTTT

clone size: many
J gene: TRBJ2-2
D gene: NA
V gene: TRBV24-1
CDR3 protein: CATSDSSYTGELFF
CDR3 DNA: TGTGCCACCAGTGATTCTTCGTACACCGGGGAGCTGTTTTTT

clone size: many
J gene: TRBJ1-5
D gene: NA
V gene: TRBV6-5
CDR3 protein: CASSYGLGNNQPQHF
CDR3 DNA: TGTGCCAGCAGTTACGGGCTCGGGAACAATCAGCCCCAGCATTTT

clone size: few
J gene: TRBJ1-1
D gene: NA
V gene: TRBV12-3/TRBV12-4
CDR3 protein: CASSSAGRGTEAFF
CDR3 DNA: TGTGCCAGCAGTTCGGCAGGGAGGGGCACTGAAGCTTTCTTT

clone size: many
J gene: TRBJ2-5
D gene: NA
V gene: TRBV28
CDR3 protein: CASRDTAAQETQYF
CDR3 DNA: TGTGCCAGCAGGGATACAGCGGCTCAAGAGACCCAGTACTTC

clone size: many
J gene: TRBJ1-2
D gene: NA
V gene: TRBV7-8
CDR3 protein: CASSYLTGTTNYGYTF
CDR3 DNA: TGTGCCAGCAGCTACCTAACAGGGACTACTAACTATGGCTACACCTTC

clone size: NA
J gene: TRBJ2-7
D gene: NA
V gene: TRBV5-1
CDR3 protein: CASSFEQGNHEQYF
CDR3 DNA: TGCGCCAGCAGCTTTGAGCAGGGGAACCACGAGCAGTACTTC

clone size: few
J gene: TRBJ1-5
D gene: NA
V gene: TRBV20-1
CDR3 protein: CSATGAPGGNQPQHF
CDR3 DNA: TGCAGTGCTACTGGGGCACCCGGAGGCAATCAGCCCCAGCATTTT

clone size: many
J gene: TRBJ2-7
D gene: NA
V gene: TRBV6-2/TRBV6-3
CDR3 protein: CASSSTMGPGSYEQYF
CDR3 DNA: TGTGCCAGCAGTTCCACCATGGGACCGGGGTCCTACGAGCAGTACTTC